Below, 21 T cell receptor beta chains from the same sample are listed, as sequenced in a study of T cells in Graves' hyperthyroidism and ophthalmopathy. It was RNA transcripts that yielded the amplified TCR beta CDR3 regions. The HTBI primer set was used in a first-round RT-PCR of the TCR CDR3. TCRdb called the multiplex PCR reads again in MiXCR, with one record for every CDR3 protein. The sample shows over 700,000 distinct CDR3 sequences, about a third of them seen only once. The sample taken for sequencing was blood. These receptors were obtained from a woman aged 40 to 55 with Graves' hyperthyroidism.

This clonotype was seen a few times. V and J are TRBV6-5 and TRBJ2-2; the D gene is possibly TRBD2 (7 bases). The CDR3 covers 14 residues. Germline V gene lookup returns CDR1 MNHEY and CDR2 SVGAGI. V was clipped by 4 bases and J by 6 bases, with 12 bases between them. The CDR3 reads CASSWGGPPGELFF. In nucleotides, the CDR3 is TGTGCCAGCAGTTGGGGGGGGCCCCCCGGGGAGCTGTTTTTT.

V usage is TRBV14 and J usage is TRBJ2-5; D is unclear. Germline loops: CDR1 SGHDN, CDR2 FVKESK. The length of the CDR3 is 13 residues. V lost 4 bases to trimming and J lost 5 bases, with 11 bases between them. CDR3 in amino acids: CASSPRLDETQYF. DNA for the CDR3: TGTGCCAGCAGCCCAAGGTTGGATGAGACCCAGTACTTC.

This clonotype was detected only a few times. The chain recombines TRBV6-6 with TRBJ1-5; perhaps TRBD1 as D (5 bases). Germline V lookup: CDR1 MNHNY, CDR2 SVGAGI (reference sequence). With 2 bases removed from V and 5 bases from J, the gap between germline ends came to 10 bases. The CDR3 is made up of 14 amino acids. This CDR3 reads CASSYVGGYQPQHF. The CDR3 DNA follows: TGTGCCAGCAGTTACGTCGGGGGATATCAGCCCCAGCATTTT.

This clonotype turned up a few times. The chain combines TRBV4-3 with TRBJ1-2; the D is unclear. CDR3 length: 13 residues. The germline V gene encodes CDR1 LGHNA and CDR2 YSLEER. Trimming pared 0 bases from V and 7 bases from J, leaving 9 bases between. This CDR3 is CASSQESQLGYTF. The CDR3 region has the DNA TGCGCCAGCAGCCAAGAAAGTCAGCTTGGCTACACCTTC.

This clonotype has a handful of counts. The chain has TRBV7-9 and TRBJ1-6; TRBD1 might be the D (6 bases). CDR3 length: 16 residues. V lost 5 bases to trimming and J lost 8 bases, with 19 bases between them. The germline V gene encodes CDR1 SEHNR and CDR2 FQNEAQ (reference sequence). The DNA of the CDR3 is TGTGCCAGCAGCCAAGCACCCACAGGGAGGGATTCACCCCTCCACTTT. It codes for CASSQAPTGRDSPLHF.

This clonotype has just one count. The rearrangement uses TRBV2 and TRBJ1-2, with TRBD1 matching 7 bases. CDR1 and CDR2 (germline): SNHLY, FYNNEI. Trimming took 2 bases from V and 0 from J; bases not matched to a gene: 15. CDR3 length: 19 amino acids. Here the CDR3 DNA reads TGTGCCAGCAGTGAATCAAAAAATGACAGGGAAGTGACTAACTATGGCTACACCTTC. Its protein product is CASSESKNDREVTNYGYTF. Supplemented by reference TRBV2 and TRBJ1-2, the full variable domain reads EPEVTQTPSHQVTQMGQEVILRCVPISNHLYFYWYRQILGQKVEFLVSFYNNEISEKSEIFDDQFSVERPDGSNFTLKIRSTKLEDSAMYFCASSESKNDREVTNYGYTFGSGTRLTVV.

Here the CDR3 reads CATSRSRDSDTDTQYF. The CDR3 bases are TGTGCCACCAGCAGATCCCGGGACAGCGACACAGATACGCAGTATTTT. J is TRBJ2-3 and V is TRBV15, with TRBD1 matching over 7 bases. Germline loops: CDR1 LNHNV, CDR2 YYDKDF (reference sequence). The CDR3 is 16 residues long. Germline trimming cut 2 bases from V and 2 bases from J; bases unmatched to any gene: 7.

This sequence joins TRBV9 and TRBJ1-2; 8 bases fit TRBD1. This CDR3 region has 17 residues. Trimming cost V 0 bases and J 1 base; bases outside gene matches: 8. Looked up from germline, CDR1 is SGDLS and CDR2 is YYNGEE. The CDR3 loop is CASSVAGGTALNYGYTF. CDR3 in DNA: TGTGCCAGCAGCGTAGCAGGGGGCACAGCTCTTAACTATGGCTACACCTTC.

This clonotype was picked up many times. The rearrangement links TRBV7-6 to TRBJ1-5, with a weak D call TRBD1 (6 bases). CDR3 length equals 14 residues. CDR1 is SGHVS, CDR2 FNYEAQ, per germline. Trimming pared 2 bases from V and 7 bases from J, leaving 12 bases between. The CDR3: CASSLMGGGQPQHF. As DNA, the CDR3 is TGTGCCAGCAGCTTAATGGGGGGCGGGCAGCCCCAGCATTTT.

V and J are TRBV24-1 and TRBJ2-7; the D is unclear. This CDR3 is 13 amino acids long. Trimming cost V 2 bases and J 6 bases, with 10 bases left between them. CDR1 and CDR2 from the germline V gene are KGHDR and SFDVKD. The CDR3 DNA reads as TGTGCCACCAGTGATTCCAGCGTGGGCGAGCAGTACTTC. Translation gives CATSDSSVGEQYF.

This clonotype has just a few counts. This sequence joins TRBV11-2 and TRBJ2-2; possibly TRBD2 for D (5 bases). Trimming took 10 bases from V and 2 from J, leaving 11 bases between them. CDR1 is SGHAT, CDR2 FQNNGV, per germline. This CDR3 comprises 13 residues. The CDR3 DNA reads as TGTGCCACCAGGCGGGCCAACACCGGGGAGCTGTTTTTT. Translated: CATRRANTGELFF.

The CDR3 nucleotides read TGTGCCAGCAGTTGGGGACAGGGGGCGCCGGATGAGCAGTTCTTC. This translates into CASSWGQGAPDEQFF. The chain joins TRBV2 to TRBJ2-1, with TRBD1 matching over 12 bases. There are 15 residues in the CDR3. V lost 5 bases, J lost 8 bases, and 7 bases stayed unmatched. Germline loops: CDR1 SNHLY, CDR2 FYNNEI.

This clonotype came up many times. The chain recombines TRBV7-2 with TRBJ1-2, with D possibly TRBD1 on 6 matching bases. CDR1 is SGHTA, CDR2 FQGNSA, per germline. Trimming stripped 2 bases from V and 8 bases from J, with 15 bases between. This CDR3 comprises 14 residues. The CDR3 bases are TGTGCCAGCAGCTTATCCGGGACACGGTGGGGCTACACCTTC. Amino acid sequence: CASSLSGTRWGYTF.

A remark on this clonotype: With a much larger clone just one base away, this may be a read error. As the CDR3 is not closed by the conserved phenylalanine or tryptophan, this likely results from a read error. This chain connects TRBV12-3 or TRBV12-4 to TRBJ1-6; D possibly corresponds to TRBD1 (5 bases). CDR3 size: 13 residues. The V and J ends lost 5 bases and 8 bases respectively, with 10 bases between them. This CDR3 is CASSTLGDSPLHL. The CDR3 nucleotides are TGTGCCAGCAGTACCCTGGGGGATTCACCCCTCCACCTT.

The rearrangement links TRBV7-9 to TRBJ2-5; 12 bases agree with TRBD2. Trimming removed 5 bases from V and 3 bases from J; junction bases left unmatched: 7. The CDR3 totals 16 residues. Germline assignment: CDR1 SEHNR and CDR2 FQNEAQ (reference sequence). CDR3 region: CASSTASGGAEETQYF. The DNA of the CDR3 is TGTGCCAGCAGCACTGCTAGCGGGGGGGCCGAAGAGACCCAGTACTTC.

This chain links TRBV7-9 with TRBJ1-2; 9 bases are shared with TRBD1. CDR3 length: 15 residues. V shed 1 base and J 6 bases; nucleotides not matched to a gene: 6. Germline loops: CDR1 SEHNR, CDR2 FQNEAQ (reference sequence). This CDR3 reads CASSLGGDRAHGYTF. The CDR3 DNA reads as TGTGCCAGCAGCTTAGGGGGGGACAGGGCTCATGGCTACACCTTC.

The CDR3 sequence: CASGARESLPGYTF. The CDR3 DNA sequence: TGTGCCAGCGGGGCCAGGGAGTCTCTCCCGGGCTACACCTTC. The chain uses TRBV2 and TRBJ1-2, with D perhaps TRBD1 (5 bases). The length of the CDR3 is 14 residues. V dropped 8 bases and J dropped 8 bases, with 21 bases sitting between them. The germline V gene has CDR1 SNHLY and CDR2 FYNNEI. The variable domain in full, with the rest retrieved from reference TRBV2 and TRBJ1-2, is EPEVTQTPSHQVTQMGQEVILRCVPISNHLYFYWYRQILGQKVEFLVSFYNNEISEKSEIFDDQFSVERPDGSNFTLKIRSTKLEDSAMYFCASGARESLPGYTFGSGTRLTVV.

This clonotype was observed many times. The J gene is TRBJ1-1, the V gene TRBV5-8; D uncertain. V lost 2 bases and J 7 bases, leaving 9 bases between the germline ends. The CDR3 covers 12 residues. The germline V gene has CDR1 SGHTS and CDR2 YDEGEE. This CDR3 reads CASSFERLEAFF. In DNA form, the CDR3 reads TGTGCCAGCAGCTTTGAGAGGCTTGAAGCTTTCTTT. Using reference TRBV5-8 and TRBJ1-1 for the parts outside the CDR3, the full variable domain is EAGVTQSPTHLIKTRGQQATLRCSPISGHTSVYWYQQALGLGLQFLLWYDEGEERNRGNFPPRFSGRQFPNYSSELNVNALELEDSALYLCASSFERLEAFFGQGTRLTVV.

J is TRBJ1-1 and V is TRBV5-1; possibly TRBD1 for D (5 bases). This CDR3 comprises 14 residues. V was pared by 0 bases and J by 6 bases, with 12 bases between. Germline V gene data show CDR1 as SGHRS and CDR2 as YFSETQ. The DNA for the CDR3 is TGCGCCAGCAGCTTGGCAGGACAAAACCCTGAAGCTTTCTTT. The encoded protein is CASSLAGQNPEAFF.

The chain couples TRBV5-1 to TRBJ2-2; TRBD2 agrees at 9 bases. This CDR3 spans 17 amino acids. J lost 5 bases, V lost 4 bases, and 12 bases had no gene match. The V gene's germline CDR1 is SGHRS and CDR2 YFSETQ. CDR3 DNA sequence: TGCGCCAGCAGCACCTCGGTCCTAGCGGGGTCGACCGGGGAGCTGTTTTTT. Amino acid sequence: CASSTSVLAGSTGELFF. Together with reference TRBV5-1 and TRBJ2-2, the CDR3 gives the full variable domain: KAGVTQTPRYLIKTRGQQVTLSCSPISGHRSVSWYQQTPGQGLQFLFEYFSETQRNKGNFPGRFSGRQFSNSRSEMNVSTLELGDSALYLCASSTSVLAGSTGELFFGEGSRLTVL.

V gene TRBV9 combines with J gene TRBJ1-2, with TRBD1 identical over 8 bases. The germline CDR1 and CDR2 sequences are SGDLS and YYNGEE. CDR3 length equals 15 residues. V shed 3 bases, J shed 7 bases, and the junction held 11 bases outside the gene matches. In DNA, the CDR3 is TGTGCCAGCAGCGATTACAGGGGGAAAGAAGGTGGCTACACCTTC. It translates to CASSDYRGKEGGYTF.